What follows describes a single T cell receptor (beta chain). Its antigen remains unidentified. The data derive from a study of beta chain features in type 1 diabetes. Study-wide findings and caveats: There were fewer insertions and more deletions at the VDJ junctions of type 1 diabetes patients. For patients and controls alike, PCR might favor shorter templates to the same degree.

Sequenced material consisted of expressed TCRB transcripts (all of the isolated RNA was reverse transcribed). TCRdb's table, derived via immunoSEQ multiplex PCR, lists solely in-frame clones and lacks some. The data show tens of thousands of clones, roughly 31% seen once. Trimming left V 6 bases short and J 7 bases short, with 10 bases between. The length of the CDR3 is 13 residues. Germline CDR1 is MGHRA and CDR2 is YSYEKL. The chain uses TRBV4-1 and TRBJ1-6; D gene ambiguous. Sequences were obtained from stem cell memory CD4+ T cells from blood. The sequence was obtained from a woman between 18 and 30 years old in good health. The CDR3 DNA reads TGCGCCAGCAGAGACACTCGAAATTCACCCCTCCACTTT. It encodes CASRDTRNSPLHF.